Below, 27 T cell receptor beta chains from the same sample are listed, as sequenced in a study of CD4 T cell repertoires in COVID-19. These memory T cells were uncultured and sequenced directly after ex vivo isolation. Method: immunoSEQ multiplex PCR; TCRdb's copy keeps in-frame clones and lacks some. Counted here are thousands of clones, around four fifths occurring once; the ten biggest clones make up roughly 2.1%. Sample: effector memory CD4+ T cells from blood, taken before the COVID-19 pandemic. The receptors were gathered from a human donor who had COVID-19.

The chain joins TRBV2 to TRBJ1-1, with TRBD1 matching over 7 bases. The CDR3 totals 13 residues. The germline CDR1 and CDR2 sequences are SNHLY and FYNNEI. Unmatched junction bases numbered 7, after V lost 6 bases and J lost 6 bases. The CDR3 loop reads CASRRTGRPEAFF. The CDR3 nucleotides read TGTGCCAGCAGGAGGACAGGACGGCCTGAAGCTTTCTTT.

The chain links TRBV7-3 to TRBJ2-1; 9 nucleotides align to TRBD2. Germline V gene data show CDR1 as SGHTA and CDR2 as FQGTGA. The junction had 7 bases not matched to a gene; V was cut back by 1 base and J by 6 bases. This CDR3 spans 16 amino acids. The CDR3 DNA reads as TGTGCCAGCAGCTTAAGCTACTCGCGGGGGGGCAATGAGCAGTTCTTC. Its translation is CASSLSYSRGGNEQFF.

The rearrangement links TRBV2 to TRBJ2-1, with 8 bases that match TRBD1. Germline lookup yields CDR1 SNHLY and CDR2 FYNNEI. The CDR3 runs 14 residues. With V trimmed by 4 bases and J by 3 bases, 2 bases remained unmatched. The CDR3: CASSGQGSYNEQFF. The CDR3 DNA follows: TGTGCCAGCAGTGGACAGGGGAGCTACAATGAGCAGTTCTTC.

The chain joins TRBV7-6 to TRBJ2-7, with 7 positions matching TRBD1. The CDR3 is 13 amino acids. Germline-derived CDR1 and CDR2 are SGHVS and FNYEAQ. With V trimmed by 5 bases and J by 4 bases, 5 bases remained unmatched. The CDR3 sequence is CASSQGQYYEQYF. CDR3 nucleotide sequence: TGTGCCAGCAGCCAGGGACAGTATTACGAGCAGTACTTC. Full variable domain (missing parts from reference TRBV7-6 and TRBJ2-7): GAGVSQSPRYKVTKRGQDVALRCDPISGHVSLYWYRQALGQGPEFLTYFNYEAQQDKSGLPNDRFSAERPEGSISTLTIQRTEQRDSAMYRCASSQGQYYEQYFGPGTRLTVT.

V usage is TRBV7-9 and J usage is TRBJ2-2, with TRBD1 identical over 10 bases. J lost 3 bases, V lost 1 base, and 5 bases had no gene match. The length of the CDR3 is 17 residues. Germline V CDR1 and CDR2: SEHNR, FQNEAQ (reference sequence). DNA of the CDR3: TGTGCCAGCAGCTTAGGACAGGGGGCAGCCTACACCGGGGAGCTGTTTTTT. Amino acids: CASSLGQGAAYTGELFF.

V usage is TRBV28 and J usage is TRBJ1-5, with D possibly matching TRBD1 (5 bases). CDR3 length equals 16 residues. V lost 5 bases and J 4 bases, leaving 18 bases between the germline ends. Per the germline V gene, CDR1 is MDHEN and CDR2 is SYDVKM. The CDR3 DNA is TGTGCCAGCAGTACGAAGCATATGGGGGGTAATCAGCCCCAGCATTTT. It yields the protein CASSTKHMGGNQPQHF.

The chain recombines TRBV29-1 with TRBJ2-7, with 10 bases matching TRBD1. The CDR3 contains 13 residues. Germline V gene lookup returns CDR1 SQVTM and CDR2 ANQGSEA. V was pared by 5 bases and J by 6 bases, with 7 bases of the junction left unmatched. In nucleotides, the CDR3 is TGCAGCGTTTTTACCGGGACAGGGGCCGAGCAGTACTTC. Protein: CSVFTGTGAEQYF.

The chain joins TRBV7-9 to TRBJ1-1, with no clear D. The V end lost 4 bases, the J end lost 1 base, and 13 bases lay between the germline ends. Germline V gives CDR1 SEHNR, CDR2 FQNEAQ (reference sequence). The CDR3 totals 15 residues. The CDR3 protein is CASSSPGWKNTEAFF. In DNA form, the CDR3 reads TGTGCCAGCAGCTCGCCAGGTTGGAAGAACACTGAAGCTTTCTTT.

Note on this clone: The junction shows a germline mismatch at one end, possibly a read error. V usage is TRBV19 and J usage is TRBJ2-7; 11 bases line up with TRBD2. The CDR3 extends over 14 amino acids. CDR1 is LNHDA and CDR2 is SQIVND in the germline V gene (reference sequence). The CDR3 nucleotides are TGTGCCAGTAGTAACCCGGGACTAGCGGACTCATTGTTCTTC. Protein: CASSNPGLADSLFF.

This clone has only one observation. The chain joins TRBV19 to TRBJ1-3; no clear D. This CDR3 contains 13 residues. CDR1 and CDR2 from the germline V gene are LNHDA and SQIVND (reference sequence). V lost 5 bases and J 2 bases, leaving 7 bases between the germline ends. The CDR3 region is CASSYSTGNTIYF. CDR3 DNA: TGTGCCAGTAGTTACAGCACTGGAAACACCATATATTTT.

This clone was observed once. This chain joins TRBV7-3 and TRBJ2-1; TRBD1 agrees at 8 bases. In germline, CDR1 is SGHTA, CDR2 FQGTGA. The CDR3 has 13 amino acids. Trimming took 4 bases from V and 5 from J; bases not matched to a gene: 1. Written as DNA, the CDR3 is TGTGCCAGCAGCTCGACAGGGGACAATGAGCAGTTCTTC. Residues: CASSSTGDNEQFF.

This clone is categorized as medium-sized (0.01 to 0.1%). The chain combines TRBV6-1 with TRBJ1-2; TRBD1 is a possible D gene (5 bases). Trimming stripped 6 bases from V and 8 bases from J, with 19 bases between. Germline CDR1 is MNHNS and CDR2 is SASEGT. The CDR3 sequence is 14 residues long. CDR3 DNA sequence: TGTGCCAGCAGGGCTCCGGGGGGAGGCAGAGGCTACACCTTC. Protein: CASRAPGGGRGYTF.

The CDR3 spells CASSQSPGGHSSYNEQFF. CDR3 nucleotide sequence: TGTGCCAGCAGCCAATCGCCCGGGGGGCACAGCTCCTACAATGAGCAGTTCTTC. J is TRBJ2-1 and V is TRBV16; possibly TRBD2 for D (7 bases). The CDR3 has 18 amino acids. Trimming cost V 0 bases and J 0 bases, with 15 bases left between them. The germline gives CDR1 KGHSY, CDR2 FQNENV.

This rearrangement joins TRBV6-4 to TRBJ2-3, with 10 bases identical to TRBD2. Germline values: CDR1 MRHNA, CDR2 SNTAGT. The CDR3 is 17 amino acids. V gave up 2 bases and J gave up 7 bases; unmatched junction bases: 12. In DNA form, the CDR3 reads TGTGCCAGCAGTGACGGGCTAGCGGGGGCCGGGGGTTATACGCAGTATTTT. Its translation is CASSDGLAGAGGYTQYF.

The chain has TRBV6-5 and TRBJ2-5; 10 positions match TRBD1. The CDR3 is 15 amino acids. Germline assignment: CDR1 MNHEY and CDR2 SVGAGI. The V segment lost 8 bases and the J segment 4 bases; nucleotides outside the gene matches: 10. The CDR3 coding sequence is TGTGCCAGCCGCGAGACAGGGGGCAAAGGAGAGACCCAGTACTTC. Translating it yields CASRETGGKGETQYF.

V and J are TRBV7-2 and TRBJ1-2; 7 positions match TRBD1. This CDR3 spans 15 amino acids. In germline, CDR1 is SGHTA, CDR2 FQGNSA. The V segment lost 6 bases and the J segment 3 bases; nucleotides outside the gene matches: 10. The CDR3: CASRPSPGGDYGYTF. The CDR3 region has the DNA TGTGCCAGCAGACCAAGCCCAGGGGGAGACTATGGCTACACCTTC.

The chain links TRBV28 to TRBJ2-7, with 7 bases matching TRBD1. Germline V lookup: CDR1 MDHEN, CDR2 SYDVKM. V shed 3 bases and J 5 bases; nucleotides not matched to a gene: 7. The CDR3 has 14 residues. CDR3 nucleotide sequence: TGTGCCAGCAGTTTGCTCGACAGGGCAGACGAGCAGTACTTC. This encodes CASSLLDRADEQYF.

This clone turned up a few times. The chain carries TRBV2 and TRBJ1-1; unclear D gene. The V end was cut by 8 bases, the J end by 1 base, with 14 bases between. The germline CDR1 and CDR2 sequences are SNHLY and FYNNEI. The CDR3 contains 14 residues. CDR3 residues: CASGRPGWNTEAFF. CDR3 in DNA: TGTGCCAGCGGGCGGCCGGGGTGGAACACTGAAGCTTTCTTT.

V gene TRBV5-4 combines with J gene TRBJ2-2; possibly TRBD1 for D (6 bases). The germline V gene encodes CDR1 SGHNT and CDR2 YYREEE (reference sequence). The CDR3 covers 15 residues. Trimming took 1 base from V and 1 from J, leaving 8 bases between them. Here the CDR3 reads CASSLPTGNTGELFF. CDR3 DNA: TGTGCCAGCAGCTTGCCGACAGGGAACACCGGGGAGCTGTTTTTT.

This rearrangement joins TRBV6-1 to TRBJ2-3; D perhaps matches TRBD2 (5 bases). In germline, CDR1 is MNHNS, CDR2 SASEGT. The CDR3 is 15 amino acids. V was pared by 2 bases and J by 4 bases, with 13 bases between. CDR3 DNA: TGTGCCAGCAGTGAATATGAGGGTTTGCCAGATACGCAGTATTTT. This sequence encodes CASSEYEGLPDTQYF.

This clone was seen just once. The chain uses TRBV11-2 and TRBJ1-1; 7 positions agree with TRBD1. Germline CDR1 and CDR2: SGHAT and FQNNGV. The V gene end was trimmed by 4 bases and the J gene end by 5 bases; junction bases not matched to a gene: 10. The CDR3 runs to 15 residues. The CDR3 DNA reads TGTGCCAGCAGCTGGGAGAGGGGGCGCAGGACTGAAGCTTTCTTT. It yields the protein CASSWERGRRTEAFF.

Written as DNA, the CDR3 is TGTGCCAGCACCACCCACAGGGGCGACACTGAAGCTTTCTTT. This translates into CASTTHRGDTEAFF. The chain employs TRBV6-1 and TRBJ1-1, with TRBD1 matching over 7 bases. V shed 7 bases and J 3 bases; nucleotides not matched to a gene: 8. Germline-derived CDR1 and CDR2 are MNHNS and SASEGT. The CDR3 covers 14 residues.

The rearrangement uses TRBV29-1 and TRBJ1-4; D is undetermined. Germline CDR1 reads SQVTM; CDR2 reads ANQGSEA. This CDR3 has 14 residues. Trimming stripped 6 bases from V and 8 bases from J, with 19 bases between. The CDR3 DNA is TGCAGCGTCCGGTCCGGCGGGGTTTGGGAAAAACTGTTTTTT. Protein sequence: CSVRSGGVWEKLFF.

This chain joins TRBV18 and TRBJ1-6, with 8 bases fitting TRBD1. Germline V gene data show CDR1 as KGHSH and CDR2 as LQKENI. This CDR3 is built from 16 residues. The ends lost 6 bases at V and 9 bases at J; junction bases unmatched: 13. The CDR3 DNA reads TGTGCCAGCTCGCGATCATCCGGGACAGGATCTTCACCCCTCCACTTT. The encoded protein is CASSRSSGTGSSPLHF.

The CDR3 sequence is CASSWSDSHEQYF. DNA for the CDR3: TGTGCCAGCAGCTGGTCGGACAGTCACGAGCAGTACTTC. The chain couples TRBV7-9 to TRBJ2-7, with D possibly matching TRBD1 (6 bases). Germline lookup yields CDR1 SEHNR and CDR2 FQNEAQ (reference sequence). The CDR3 is 13 residues long. V was trimmed by 4 bases and J by 5 bases, leaving 12 bases between them.

The CDR3 sequence is CASSLSGTGNTIYF. The CDR3 nucleotides are TGCGCCAGCAGCCTAAGCGGGACTGGAAACACCATATATTTT. This chain links TRBV5-1 with TRBJ1-3; D is unresolved. Germline V gene data show CDR1 as SGHRS and CDR2 as YFSETQ. This CDR3 is built from 14 residues. Trimming shortened V by 4 bases and J by 2 bases, and 10 bases separated the two germline ends. Combining the CDR3 with reference TRBV5-1 and TRBJ1-3 gives the whole variable domain KAGVTQTPRYLIKTRGQQVTLSCSPISGHRSVSWYQQTPGQGLQFLFEYFSETQRNKGNFPGRFSGRQFSNSRSEMNVSTLELGDSALYLCASSLSGTGNTIYFGEGSWLTVV.

The V gene is TRBV6-5, the J gene TRBJ1-5; D is unresolved. CDR3 size: 15 residues. The ends were cut back, 6 bases at V and 3 bases at J, with 15 bases in the middle. Looked up from germline, CDR1 is MNHEY and CDR2 is SVGAGI. The CDR3 sequence is CASRSRPASNQPQHF. CDR3 DNA sequence: TGTGCCAGCAGGTCGAGGCCGGCCTCCAATCAGCCCCAGCATTTT.